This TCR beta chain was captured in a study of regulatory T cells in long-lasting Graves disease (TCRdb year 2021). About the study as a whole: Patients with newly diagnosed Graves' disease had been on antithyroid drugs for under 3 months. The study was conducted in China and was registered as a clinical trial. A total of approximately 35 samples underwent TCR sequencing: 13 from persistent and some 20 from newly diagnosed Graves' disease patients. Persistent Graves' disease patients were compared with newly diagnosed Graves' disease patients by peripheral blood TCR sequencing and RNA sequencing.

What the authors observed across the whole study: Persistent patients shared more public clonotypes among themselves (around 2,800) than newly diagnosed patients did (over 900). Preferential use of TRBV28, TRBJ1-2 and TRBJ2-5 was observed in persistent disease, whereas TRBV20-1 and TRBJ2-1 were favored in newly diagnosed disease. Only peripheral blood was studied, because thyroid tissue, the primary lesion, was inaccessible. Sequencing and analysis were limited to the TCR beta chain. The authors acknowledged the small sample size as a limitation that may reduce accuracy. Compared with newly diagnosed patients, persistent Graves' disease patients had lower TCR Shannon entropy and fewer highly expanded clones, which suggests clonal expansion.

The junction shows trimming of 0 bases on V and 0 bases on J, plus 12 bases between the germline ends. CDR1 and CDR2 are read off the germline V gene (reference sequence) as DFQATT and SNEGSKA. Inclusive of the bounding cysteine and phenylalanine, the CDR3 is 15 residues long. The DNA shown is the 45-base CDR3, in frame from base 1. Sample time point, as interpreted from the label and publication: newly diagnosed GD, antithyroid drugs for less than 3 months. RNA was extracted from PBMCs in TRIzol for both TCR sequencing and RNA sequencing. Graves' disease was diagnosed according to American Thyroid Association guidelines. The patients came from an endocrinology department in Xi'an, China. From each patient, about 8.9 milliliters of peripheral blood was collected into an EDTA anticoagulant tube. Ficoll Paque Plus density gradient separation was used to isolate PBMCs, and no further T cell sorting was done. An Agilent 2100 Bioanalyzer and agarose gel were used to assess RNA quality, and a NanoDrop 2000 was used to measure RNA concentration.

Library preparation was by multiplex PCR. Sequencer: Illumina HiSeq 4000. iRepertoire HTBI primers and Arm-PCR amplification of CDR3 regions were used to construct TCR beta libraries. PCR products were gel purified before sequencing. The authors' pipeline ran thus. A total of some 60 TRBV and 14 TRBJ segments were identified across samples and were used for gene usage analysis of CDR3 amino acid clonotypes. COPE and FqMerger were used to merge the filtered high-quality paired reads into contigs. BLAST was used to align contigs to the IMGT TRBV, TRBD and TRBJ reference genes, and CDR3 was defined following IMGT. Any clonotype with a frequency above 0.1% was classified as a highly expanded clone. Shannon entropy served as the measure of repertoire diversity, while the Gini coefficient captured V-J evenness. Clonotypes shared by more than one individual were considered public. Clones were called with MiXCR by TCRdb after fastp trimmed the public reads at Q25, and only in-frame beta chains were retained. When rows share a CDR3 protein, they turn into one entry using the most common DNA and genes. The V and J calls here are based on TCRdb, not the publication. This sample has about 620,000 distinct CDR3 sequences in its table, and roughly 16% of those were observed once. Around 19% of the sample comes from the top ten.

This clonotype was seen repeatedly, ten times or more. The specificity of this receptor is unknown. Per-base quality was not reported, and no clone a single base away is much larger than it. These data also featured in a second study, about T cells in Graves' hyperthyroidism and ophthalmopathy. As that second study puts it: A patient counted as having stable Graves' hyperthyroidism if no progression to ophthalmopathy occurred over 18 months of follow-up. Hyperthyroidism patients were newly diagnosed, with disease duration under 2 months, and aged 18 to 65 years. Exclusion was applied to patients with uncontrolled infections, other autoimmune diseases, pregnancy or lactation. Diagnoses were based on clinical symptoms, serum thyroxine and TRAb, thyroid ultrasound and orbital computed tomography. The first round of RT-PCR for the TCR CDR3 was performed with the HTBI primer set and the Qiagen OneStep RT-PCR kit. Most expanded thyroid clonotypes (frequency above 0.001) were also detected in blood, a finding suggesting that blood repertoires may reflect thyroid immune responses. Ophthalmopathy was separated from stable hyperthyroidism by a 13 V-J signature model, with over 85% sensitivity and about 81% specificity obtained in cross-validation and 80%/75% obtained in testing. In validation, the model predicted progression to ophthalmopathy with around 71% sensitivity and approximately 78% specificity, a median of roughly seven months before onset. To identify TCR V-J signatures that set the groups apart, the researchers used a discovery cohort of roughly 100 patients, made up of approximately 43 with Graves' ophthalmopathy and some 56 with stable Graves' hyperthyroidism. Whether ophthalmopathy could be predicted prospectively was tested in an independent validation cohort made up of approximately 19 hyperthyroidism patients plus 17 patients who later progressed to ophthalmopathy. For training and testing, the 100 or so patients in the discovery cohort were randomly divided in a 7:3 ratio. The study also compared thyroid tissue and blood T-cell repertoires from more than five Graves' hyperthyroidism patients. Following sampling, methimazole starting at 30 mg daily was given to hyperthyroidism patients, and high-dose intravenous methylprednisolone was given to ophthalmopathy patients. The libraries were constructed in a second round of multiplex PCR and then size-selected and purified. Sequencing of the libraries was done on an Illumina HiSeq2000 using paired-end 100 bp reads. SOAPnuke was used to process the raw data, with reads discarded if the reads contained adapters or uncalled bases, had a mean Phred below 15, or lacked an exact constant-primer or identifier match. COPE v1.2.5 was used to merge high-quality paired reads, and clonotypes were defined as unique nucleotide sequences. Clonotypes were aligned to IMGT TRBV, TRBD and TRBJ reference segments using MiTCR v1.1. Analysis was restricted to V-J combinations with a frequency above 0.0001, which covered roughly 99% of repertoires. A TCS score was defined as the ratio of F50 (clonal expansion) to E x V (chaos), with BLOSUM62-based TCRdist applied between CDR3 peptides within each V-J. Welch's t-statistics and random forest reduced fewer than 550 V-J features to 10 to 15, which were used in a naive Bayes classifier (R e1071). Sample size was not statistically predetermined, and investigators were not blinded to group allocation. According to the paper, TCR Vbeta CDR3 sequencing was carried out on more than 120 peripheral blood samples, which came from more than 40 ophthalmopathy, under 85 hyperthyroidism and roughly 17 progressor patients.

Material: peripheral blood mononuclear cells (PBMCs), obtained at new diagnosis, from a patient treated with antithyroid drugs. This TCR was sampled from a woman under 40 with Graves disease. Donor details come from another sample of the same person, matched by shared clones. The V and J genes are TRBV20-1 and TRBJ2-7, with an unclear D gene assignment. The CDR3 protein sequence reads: CSARDPSRSSYEQYF. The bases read TGCAGTGCTAGAGATCCAAGCCGGAGCTCCTACGAGCAGTACTTC.